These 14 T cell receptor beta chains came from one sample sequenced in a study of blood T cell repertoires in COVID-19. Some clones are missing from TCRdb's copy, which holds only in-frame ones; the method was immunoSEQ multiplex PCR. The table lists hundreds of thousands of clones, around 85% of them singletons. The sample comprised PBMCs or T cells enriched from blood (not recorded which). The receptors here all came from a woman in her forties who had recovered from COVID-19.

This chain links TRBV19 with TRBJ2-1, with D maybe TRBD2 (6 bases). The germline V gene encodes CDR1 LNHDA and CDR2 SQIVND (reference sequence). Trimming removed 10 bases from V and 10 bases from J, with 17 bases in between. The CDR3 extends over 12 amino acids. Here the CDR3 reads CATYGGGREQFF. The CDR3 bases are TGTGCCACCTATGGGGGAGGACGGGAGCAGTTCTTC.

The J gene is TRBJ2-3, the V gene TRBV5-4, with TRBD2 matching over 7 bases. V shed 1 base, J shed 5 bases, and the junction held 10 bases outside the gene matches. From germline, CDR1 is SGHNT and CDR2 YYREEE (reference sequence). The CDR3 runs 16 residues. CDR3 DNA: TGTGCCAGCAGCTTGTTTGCGGGACTATCCAAAGATACGCAGTATTTT. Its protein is CASSLFAGLSKDTQYF.

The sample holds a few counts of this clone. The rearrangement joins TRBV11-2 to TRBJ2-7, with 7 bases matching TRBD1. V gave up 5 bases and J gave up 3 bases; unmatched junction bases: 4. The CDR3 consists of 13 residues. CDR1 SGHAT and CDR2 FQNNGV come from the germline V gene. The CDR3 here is CASSPGQIYEQYF. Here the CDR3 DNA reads TGTGCCAGCAGCCCGGGACAGATCTACGAGCAGTACTTC.

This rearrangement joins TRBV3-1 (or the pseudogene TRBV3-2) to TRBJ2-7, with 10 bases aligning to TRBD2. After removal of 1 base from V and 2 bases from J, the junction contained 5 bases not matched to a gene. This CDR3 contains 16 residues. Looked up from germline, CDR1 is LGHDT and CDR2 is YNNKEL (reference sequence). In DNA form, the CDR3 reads TGTGCCAGCAGCCAAGGGGGACTAGCGTCGACCTACGAGCAGTACTTC. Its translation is CASSQGGLASTYEQYF.

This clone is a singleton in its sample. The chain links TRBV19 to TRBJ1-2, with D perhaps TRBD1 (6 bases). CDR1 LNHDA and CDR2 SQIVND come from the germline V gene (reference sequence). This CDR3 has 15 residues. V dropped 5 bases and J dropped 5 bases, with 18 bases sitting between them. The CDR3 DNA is TGTGCCAGTAGTGCCAAAATCAGGGGTGATTATGGCTACACCTTC. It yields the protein CASSAKIRGDYGYTF.

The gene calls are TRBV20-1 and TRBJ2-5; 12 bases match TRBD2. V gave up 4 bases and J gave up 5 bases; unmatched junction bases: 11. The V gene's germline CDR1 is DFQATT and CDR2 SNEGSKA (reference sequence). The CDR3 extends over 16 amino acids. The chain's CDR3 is CSATEGLAGFSETQYF. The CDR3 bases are TGCAGTGCTACTGAAGGACTAGCGGGATTCAGTGAGACCCAGTACTTC.

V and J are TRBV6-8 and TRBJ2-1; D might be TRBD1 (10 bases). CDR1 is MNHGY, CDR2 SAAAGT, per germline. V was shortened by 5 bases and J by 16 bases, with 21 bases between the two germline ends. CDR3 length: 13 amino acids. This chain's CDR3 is CASSGDRGSGGFF. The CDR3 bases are TGTGCCAGCAGTGGGGACAGGGGTAGCGGGGGCTTCTTC.

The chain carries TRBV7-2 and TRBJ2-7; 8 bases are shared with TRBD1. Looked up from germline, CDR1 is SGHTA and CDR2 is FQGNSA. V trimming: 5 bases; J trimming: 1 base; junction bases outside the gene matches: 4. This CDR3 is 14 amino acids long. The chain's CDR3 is CASSPTGGSYEQYF. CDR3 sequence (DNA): TGTGCCAGCAGCCCTACAGGGGGATCCTACGAGCAGTACTTC. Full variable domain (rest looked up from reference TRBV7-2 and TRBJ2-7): GAGVSQSPSNKVTEKGKDVELRCDPISGHTALYWYRQSLGQGLEFLIYFQGNSAPDKSGLPSDRFSAERTGGSVSTLTIQRTQQEDSAVYLCASSPTGGSYEQYFGPGTRLTVT.

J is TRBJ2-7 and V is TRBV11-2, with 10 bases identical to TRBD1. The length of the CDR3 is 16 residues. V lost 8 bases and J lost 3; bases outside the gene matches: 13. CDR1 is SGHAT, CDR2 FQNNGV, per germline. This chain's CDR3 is CASVPQGGTGVYEQYF. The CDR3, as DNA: TGTGCCAGCGTCCCACAAGGAGGGACAGGGGTCTACGAGCAGTACTTC.

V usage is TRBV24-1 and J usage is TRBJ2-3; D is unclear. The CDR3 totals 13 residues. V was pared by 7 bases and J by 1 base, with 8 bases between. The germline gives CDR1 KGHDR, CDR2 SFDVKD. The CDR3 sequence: CATRYSGTDTQYF. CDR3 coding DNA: TGTGCCACCAGGTACTCCGGCACAGATACGCAGTATTTT.

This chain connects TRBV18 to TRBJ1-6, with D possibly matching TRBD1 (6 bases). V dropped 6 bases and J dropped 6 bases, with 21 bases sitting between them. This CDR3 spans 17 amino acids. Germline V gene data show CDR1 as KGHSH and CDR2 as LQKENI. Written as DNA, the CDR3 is TGTGCCAGCTCTTCGCAACCCGCGGACAGAACTAATTCACCCCTCCACTTT. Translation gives CASSSQPADRTNSPLHF.

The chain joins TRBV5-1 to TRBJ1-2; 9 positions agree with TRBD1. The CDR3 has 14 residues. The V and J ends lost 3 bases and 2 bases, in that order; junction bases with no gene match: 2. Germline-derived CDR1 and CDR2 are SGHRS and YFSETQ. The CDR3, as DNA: TGCGCCAGCAGCTCCGGGACAGGGAACTATGGCTACACCTTC. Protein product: CASSSGTGNYGYTF.

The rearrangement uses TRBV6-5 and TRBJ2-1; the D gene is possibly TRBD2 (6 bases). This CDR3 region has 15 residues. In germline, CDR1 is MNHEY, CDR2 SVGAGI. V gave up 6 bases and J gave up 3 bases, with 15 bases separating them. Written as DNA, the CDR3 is TGTGCCAGCAGCTTCACCGGGACTCGCTACAATGAGCAGTTCTTC. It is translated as CASSFTGTRYNEQFF.

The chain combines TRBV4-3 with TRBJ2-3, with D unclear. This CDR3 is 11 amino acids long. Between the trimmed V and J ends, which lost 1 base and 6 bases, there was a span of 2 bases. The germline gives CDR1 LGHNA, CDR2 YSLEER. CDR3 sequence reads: CASSQADTQYF. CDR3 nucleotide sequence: TGCGCCAGCAGCCAAGCGGATACGCAGTATTTT.